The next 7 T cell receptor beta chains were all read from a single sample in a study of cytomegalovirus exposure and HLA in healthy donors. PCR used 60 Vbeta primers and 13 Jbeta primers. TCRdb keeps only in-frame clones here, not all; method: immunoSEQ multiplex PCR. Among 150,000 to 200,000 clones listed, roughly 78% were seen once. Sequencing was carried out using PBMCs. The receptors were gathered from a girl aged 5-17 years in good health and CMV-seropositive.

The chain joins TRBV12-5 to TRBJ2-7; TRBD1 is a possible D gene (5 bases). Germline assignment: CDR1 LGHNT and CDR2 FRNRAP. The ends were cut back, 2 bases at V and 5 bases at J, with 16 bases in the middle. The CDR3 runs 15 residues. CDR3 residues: CASGLSRAPIDEQYF. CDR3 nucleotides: TGTGCTAGTGGTTTGTCCAGGGCCCCCATCGACGAGCAGTACTTC.

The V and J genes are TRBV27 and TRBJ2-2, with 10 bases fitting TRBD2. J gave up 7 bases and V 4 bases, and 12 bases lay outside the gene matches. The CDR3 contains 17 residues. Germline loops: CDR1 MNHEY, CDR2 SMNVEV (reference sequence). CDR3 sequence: CASSSPWTSGSGGELFF. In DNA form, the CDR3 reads TGTGCCAGCAGTTCCCCCTGGACTAGCGGCTCCGGCGGGGAGCTGTTTTTT.

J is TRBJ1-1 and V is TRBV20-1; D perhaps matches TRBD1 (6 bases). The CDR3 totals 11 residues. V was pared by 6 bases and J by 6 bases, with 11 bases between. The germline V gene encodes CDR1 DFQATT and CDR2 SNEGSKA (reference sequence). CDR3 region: CSADQGPEAFF. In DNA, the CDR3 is TGCAGTGCCGACCAGGGGCCTGAAGCTTTCTTT.

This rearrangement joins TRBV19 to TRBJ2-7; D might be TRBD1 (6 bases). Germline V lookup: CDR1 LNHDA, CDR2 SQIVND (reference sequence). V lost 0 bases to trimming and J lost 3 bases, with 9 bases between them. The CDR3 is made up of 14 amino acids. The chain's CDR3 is CASSIDGGVYEQYF. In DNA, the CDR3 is TGTGCCAGTAGTATAGATGGGGGCGTCTACGAGCAGTACTTC. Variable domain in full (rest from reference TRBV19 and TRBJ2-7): DGGITQSPKYLFRKEGQNVTLSCEQNLNHDAMYWYRQDPGQGLRLIYYSQIVNDFQKGDIAEGYSVSREKKESFPLTVTSAQKNPTAFYLCASSIDGGVYEQYFGPGTRLTVT.

The CDR3 region has the DNA TGTGCCAGCTCACCTCCCCTGGCGGGGAACACTGAAGCTTTCTTT. It codes for CASSPPLAGNTEAFF. The chain couples TRBV18 to TRBJ1-1; D gene uncertain. From germline, CDR1 is KGHSH and CDR2 LQKENI. V lost 3 bases and J 1 base, leaving 12 bases between the germline ends. This CDR3 has 15 amino acids.

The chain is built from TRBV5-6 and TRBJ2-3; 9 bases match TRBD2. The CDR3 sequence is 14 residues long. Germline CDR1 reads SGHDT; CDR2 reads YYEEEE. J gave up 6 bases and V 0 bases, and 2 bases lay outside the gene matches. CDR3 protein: CASSLGGGGDTQYF. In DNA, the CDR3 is TGTGCCAGCAGCTTGGGCGGGGGGGGTGATACGCAGTATTTT. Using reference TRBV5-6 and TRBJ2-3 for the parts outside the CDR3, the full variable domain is DAGVTQSPTHLIKTRGQQVTLRCSPKSGHDTVSWYQQALGQGPQFIFQYYEEEERQRGNFPDRFSGHQFPNYSSELNVNALLLGDSALYLCASSLGGGGDTQYFGPGTRLTVL.

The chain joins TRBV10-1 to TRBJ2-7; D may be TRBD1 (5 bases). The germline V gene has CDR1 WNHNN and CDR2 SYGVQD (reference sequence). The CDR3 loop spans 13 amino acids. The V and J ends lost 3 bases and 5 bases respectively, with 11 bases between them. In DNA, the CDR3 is TGCGCCAGCAGTGATTCCAGGGTCAACGAGCAGTACTTC. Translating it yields CASSDSRVNEQYF.